These 13 T cell receptor beta chains were sequenced from one sample in a study of response to subunit inactivated influenza vaccine. TCRdb reprocessed the RT-PCR reads with MiXCR, giving one entry per CDR3 protein. Of 550,000 to 650,000 distinct CDR3 sequences listed, over 9.5% are singletons. Sequenced material: PBMCs from blood, taken on the day of vaccination. All receptors derive from a man aged 50-59 years who received an inactivated influenza vaccine.

This clonotype was seen many times. This sequence joins TRBV28 and TRBJ2-1; 8 nucleotides align to TRBD2. Germline V gene data show CDR1 as MDHEN and CDR2 as SYDVKM. CDR3 length: 17 residues. V shed 7 bases, J shed 3 bases, and the junction held 14 bases outside the gene matches. The CDR3 region has the DNA TGTGCCAGCAAACCGGGAGGGGCGGGAAGGTTCTACAATGAGCAGTTCTTC. Residues: CASKPGGAGRFYNEQFF.

This clonotype was observed a handful of times. CDR3 sequence: CASSTLMGRTEAFF. The DNA for the CDR3 is TGTGCCAGCAGCACCCTGATGGGGAGGACTGAAGCTTTCTTT. The chain recombines TRBV5-8 with TRBJ1-1; D is undetermined. This CDR3 spans 14 amino acids. V lost 4 bases, J lost 5 bases, and 15 bases lay in between. Looked up from germline, CDR1 is SGHTS and CDR2 is YDEGEE. The whole variable domain, filled in from reference TRBV5-8 and TRBJ1-1, reads EAGVTQSPTHLIKTRGQQATLRCSPISGHTSVYWYQQALGLGLQFLLWYDEGEERNRGNFPPRFSGRQFPNYSSELNVNALELEDSALYLCASSTLMGRTEAFFGQGTRLTVV.

This clonotype came up many times. The CDR3 nucleotides read TGCAGTGCTAGAGCCTCAGGGGCGGGCTATGGCTACACCTTC. Its translation: CSARASGAGYGYTF. The chain has TRBV20-1 and TRBJ1-2; tentatively, D is TRBD1 (6 bases). The CDR3 is 14 amino acids. Germline V gives CDR1 DFQATT, CDR2 SNEGSKA (reference sequence). The V and J ends lost 1 base and 4 bases respectively, with 13 bases between them.

The chain joins TRBV5-1 to TRBJ2-7, with D possibly matching TRBD1 (6 bases). This CDR3 is 14 amino acids long. Germline V gene sequence: CDR1 SGHRS, CDR2 YFSETQ. The germline V and J ends were trimmed by 0 bases and 4 bases, with 11 bases remaining between them. CDR3 coding DNA: TGCGCCAGCAGCTTGGCTCTGGACAGATACGAGCAGTACTTC. It specifies CASSLALDRYEQYF.

The sample holds many counts of this clonotype. The chain couples TRBV5-6 to TRBJ1-2; D is possibly TRBD1 (6 bases). Germline V gene sequence: CDR1 SGHDT, CDR2 YYEEEE. With 4 bases removed from V and 8 bases from J, the gap between germline ends came to 21 bases. This CDR3 contains 15 residues. The CDR3 DNA reads TGTGCCAGCAGCCGGGGCGAGGGGGTAACGGGGGGCTACACCTTC. Protein sequence: CASSRGEGVTGGYTF. Variable domain in full (rest from reference TRBV5-6 and TRBJ1-2): DAGVTQSPTHLIKTRGQQVTLRCSPKSGHDTVSWYQQALGQGPQFIFQYYEEEERQRGNFPDRFSGHQFPNYSSELNVNALLLGDSALYLCASSRGEGVTGGYTFGSGTRLTVV.

The chain joins TRBV5-1 to TRBJ2-7; 10 nucleotides line up with TRBD2. Germline CDR1 and CDR2: SGHRS and YFSETQ. J lost 2 bases, V lost 4 bases, and 3 bases had no gene match. This CDR3 is 14 amino acids long. CDR3 amino acids: CASSKTSGTYEQYF. The CDR3 DNA reads TGCGCCAGCAGCAAAACTAGCGGGACCTACGAGCAGTACTTC. The variable domain in full, completed from reference TRBV5-1 and TRBJ2-7, reads KAGVTQTPRYLIKTRGQQVTLSCSPISGHRSVSWYQQTPGQGLQFLFEYFSETQRNKGNFPGRFSGRQFSNSRSEMNVSTLELGDSALYLCASSKTSGTYEQYFGPGTRLTVT.

In this sample, this clonotype turned up a few times. The chain joins TRBV2 to TRBJ2-2, with D perhaps matching TRBD2 (7 bases). The CDR3 is 13 residues long. In germline, CDR1 is SNHLY, CDR2 FYNNEI. V was cut by 9 bases and J by 4 bases, with 12 bases left in between. CDR3 sequence reads: CASNREGTGELFF. DNA of the CDR3: TGTGCCAGTAACAGGGAGGGCACCGGGGAGCTGTTTTTT.

This clonotype was counted only a few times. This sequence joins TRBV20-1 and TRBJ2-7; 11 bases line up with TRBD2. Germline V lookup: CDR1 DFQATT, CDR2 SNEGSKA (reference sequence). The J segment lost 1 base and the V segment lost 1 base, leaving 6 bases of the junction unmatched. The CDR3 has 16 residues. The CDR3 DNA reads as TGCAGTGCTAGAGCTGGGACTAGCGGCGCTTCCTACGAGCAGTACTTC. It specifies CSARAGTSGASYEQYF.

This clonotype was picked up a small number of times. This sequence joins TRBV27 and TRBJ2-2; 7 positions match TRBD1. CDR1 is MNHEY and CDR2 is SMNVEV in the germline V gene (reference sequence). The CDR3 contains 15 residues. The V segment lost 6 bases and the J segment 6 bases; nucleotides outside the gene matches: 10. The CDR3 DNA reads as TGTGCCAGCAGCCCCATCCCAGGGGGAGCCGGGGAGCTGTTTTTT. Translating gives CASSPIPGGAGELFF.

This chain joins TRBV11-2 and TRBJ1-3, with D maybe TRBD1 (5 bases). V gave up 5 bases and J gave up 0 bases, with 20 bases separating them. There are 18 residues in the CDR3. CDR1 and CDR2 (germline): SGHAT, FQNNGV. The CDR3 protein is CASSGLGTQNLSGNTIYF. In DNA form, the CDR3 reads TGTGCCAGCAGCGGACTGGGGACGCAGAACCTCTCTGGAAACACCATATATTTT.

The table lists this clonotype with many counts. This chain joins TRBV2 and TRBJ2-7; D possibly matches TRBD1 or TRBD2 (6 bases each). The CDR3 covers 14 residues. With 4 bases removed from V and 3 bases from J, the gap between germline ends came to 13 bases. Germline V gene sequence: CDR1 SNHLY, CDR2 FYNNEI. The CDR3 sequence: CASSGGGHLYEQYF. The CDR3 region has the DNA TGTGCCAGCAGTGGAGGGGGGCACCTCTACGAGCAGTACTTC.

This chain links TRBV13 with TRBJ2-2; 7 bases are a match to TRBD2. V gave up 0 bases and J gave up 0 bases; unmatched junction bases: 7. This CDR3 has 18 amino acids. CDR1 PRHDT and CDR2 FYEKMQ come from the germline V gene (reference sequence). CDR3 region: CASSLGQAGATNTGELFF. The CDR3 nucleotides are TGTGCCAGCAGCTTAGGACAGGCGGGAGCCACGAACACCGGGGAGCTGTTTTTT.

This clonotype was observed a few times. V gene TRBV29-1 combines with J gene TRBJ2-1; D ambiguous. Germline CDR1 SQVTM, CDR2 ANQGSEA. The CDR3 is made up of 10 amino acids. The V and J ends lost 4 bases and 9 bases respectively, with 7 bases between them. CDR3 protein: CSVAAVEQFF. The CDR3 nucleotides are TGCAGCGTTGCAGCAGTTGAGCAGTTCTTC.